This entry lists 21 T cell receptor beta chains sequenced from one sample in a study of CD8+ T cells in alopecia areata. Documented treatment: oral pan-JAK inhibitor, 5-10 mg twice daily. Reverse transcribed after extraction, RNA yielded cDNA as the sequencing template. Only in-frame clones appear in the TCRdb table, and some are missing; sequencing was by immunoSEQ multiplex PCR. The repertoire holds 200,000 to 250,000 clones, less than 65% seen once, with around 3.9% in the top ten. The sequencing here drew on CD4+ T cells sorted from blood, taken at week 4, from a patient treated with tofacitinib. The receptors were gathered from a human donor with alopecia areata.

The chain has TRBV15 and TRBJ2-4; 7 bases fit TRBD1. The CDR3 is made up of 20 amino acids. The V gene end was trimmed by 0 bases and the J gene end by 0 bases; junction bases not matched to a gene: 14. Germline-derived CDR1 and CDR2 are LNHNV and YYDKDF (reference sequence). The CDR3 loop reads CATSRDQRGQGLLAKNIQYF. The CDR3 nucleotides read TGTGCCACCAGCAGAGATCAGAGGGGGCAGGGCCTTCTAGCCAAAAACATTCAGTACTTC.

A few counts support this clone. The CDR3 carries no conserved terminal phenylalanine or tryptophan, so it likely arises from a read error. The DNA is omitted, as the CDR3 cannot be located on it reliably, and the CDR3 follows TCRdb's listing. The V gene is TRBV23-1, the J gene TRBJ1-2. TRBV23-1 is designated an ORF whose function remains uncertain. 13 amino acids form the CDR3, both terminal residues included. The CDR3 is CASSPTPRELVIR.

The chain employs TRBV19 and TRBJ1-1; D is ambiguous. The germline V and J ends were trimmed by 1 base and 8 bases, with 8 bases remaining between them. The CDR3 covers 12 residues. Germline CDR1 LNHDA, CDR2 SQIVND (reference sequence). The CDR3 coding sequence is TGTGCCAGTAGTATAGGTCGGCGGGAAGCTTTCTTT. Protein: CASSIGRREAFF.

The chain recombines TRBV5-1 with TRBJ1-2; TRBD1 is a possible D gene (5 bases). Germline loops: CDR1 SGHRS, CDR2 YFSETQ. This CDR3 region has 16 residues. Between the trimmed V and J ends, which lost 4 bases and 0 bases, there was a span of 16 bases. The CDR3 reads CASSPQAGNANYGYTF. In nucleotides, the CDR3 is TGCGCCAGCAGCCCCCAGGCAGGGAACGCTAACTATGGCTACACCTTC.

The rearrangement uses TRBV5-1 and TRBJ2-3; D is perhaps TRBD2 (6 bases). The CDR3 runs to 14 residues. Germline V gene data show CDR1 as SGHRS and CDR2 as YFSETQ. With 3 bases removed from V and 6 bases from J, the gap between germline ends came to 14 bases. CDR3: CASSSGLRTDTQYF. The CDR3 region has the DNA TGCGCCAGCAGCTCGGGACTTAGAACGGATACGCAGTATTTT.

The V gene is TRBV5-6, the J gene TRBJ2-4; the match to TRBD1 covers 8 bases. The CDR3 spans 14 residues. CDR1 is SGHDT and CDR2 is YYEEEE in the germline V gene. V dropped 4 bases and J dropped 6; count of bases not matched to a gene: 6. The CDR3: CASSIQGAINIQYF. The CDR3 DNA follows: TGTGCCAGCAGCATCCAGGGGGCGATAAACATTCAGTACTTC.

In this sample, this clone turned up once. CDR3 residues: CASRGRNSPLHF. For the CDR3, the DNA is TGCGCCAGCAGGGGGCGGAATTCACCCCTCCACTTT. V gene TRBV4-1 combines with J gene TRBJ1-6, with D maybe TRBD1 (5 bases). V dropped 6 bases and J dropped 7 bases, with 7 bases sitting between them. Germline V gives CDR1 MGHRA, CDR2 YSYEKL. The CDR3 spans 12 residues.

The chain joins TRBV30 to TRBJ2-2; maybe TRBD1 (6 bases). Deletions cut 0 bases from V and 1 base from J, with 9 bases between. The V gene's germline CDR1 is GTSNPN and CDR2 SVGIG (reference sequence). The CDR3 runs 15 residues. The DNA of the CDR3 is TGTGCCTGGAGTGTACAGACAGGGAACACCGGGGAGCTGTTTTTT. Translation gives CAWSVQTGNTGELFF.

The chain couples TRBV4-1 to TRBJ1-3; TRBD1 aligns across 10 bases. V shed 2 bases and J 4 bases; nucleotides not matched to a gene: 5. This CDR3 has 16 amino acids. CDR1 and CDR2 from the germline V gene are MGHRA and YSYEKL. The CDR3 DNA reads TGCGCCAGCAGCCAACCTCCGGGACAGGGGGGAAACACCATATATTTT. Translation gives CASSQPPGQGGNTIYF.

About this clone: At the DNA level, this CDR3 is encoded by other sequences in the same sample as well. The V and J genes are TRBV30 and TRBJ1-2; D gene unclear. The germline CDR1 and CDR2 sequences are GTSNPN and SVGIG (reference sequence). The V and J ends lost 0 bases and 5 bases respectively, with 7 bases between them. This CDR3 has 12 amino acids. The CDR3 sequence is CAWSVLGYGYTF. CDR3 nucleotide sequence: TGTGCCTGGAGTGTACTTGGGTATGGCTACACCTTC.

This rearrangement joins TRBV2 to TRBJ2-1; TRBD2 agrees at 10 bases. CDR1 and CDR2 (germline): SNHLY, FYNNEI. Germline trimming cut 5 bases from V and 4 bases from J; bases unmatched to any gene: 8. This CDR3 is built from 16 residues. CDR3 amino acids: CASSNPSGGSYNEQFF. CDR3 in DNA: TGTGCCAGCAGTAACCCTAGCGGGGGTTCGTACAATGAGCAGTTCTTC.

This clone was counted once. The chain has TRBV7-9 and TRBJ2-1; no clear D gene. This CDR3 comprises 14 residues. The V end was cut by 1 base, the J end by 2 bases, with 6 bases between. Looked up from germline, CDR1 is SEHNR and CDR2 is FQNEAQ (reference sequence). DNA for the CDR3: TGTGCCAGCAGCTTAGTAGGAACCTACAATGAGCAGTTCTTC. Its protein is CASSLVGTYNEQFF.

CDR3 protein: CASSLEIWKRGDSYNEQFF. CDR3 bases: TGTGCCAGCAGCTTAGAAATTTGGAAGCGGGGGGACTCCTACAATGAGCAGTTCTTC. V usage is TRBV13 and J usage is TRBJ2-1, with 9 bases that match TRBD2. Germline values: CDR1 PRHDT, CDR2 FYEKMQ (reference sequence). This CDR3 has 19 residues. Germline trimming cut 1 base from V and 0 bases from J; bases unmatched to any gene: 10.

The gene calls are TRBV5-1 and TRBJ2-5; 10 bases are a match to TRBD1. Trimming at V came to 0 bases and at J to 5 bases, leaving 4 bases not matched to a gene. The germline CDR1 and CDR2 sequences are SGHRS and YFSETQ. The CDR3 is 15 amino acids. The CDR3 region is CASSLGQGAGETQYF. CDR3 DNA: TGCGCCAGCAGCTTGGGACAGGGGGCCGGTGAGACCCAGTACTTC.

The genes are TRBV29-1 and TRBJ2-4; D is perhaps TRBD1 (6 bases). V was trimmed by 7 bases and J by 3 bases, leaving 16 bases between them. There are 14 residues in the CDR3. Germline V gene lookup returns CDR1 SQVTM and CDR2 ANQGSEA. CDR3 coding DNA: TGCAGCGCAGGGGACATAGGAATCAAAAACATTCAGTACTTC. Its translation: CSAGDIGIKNIQYF. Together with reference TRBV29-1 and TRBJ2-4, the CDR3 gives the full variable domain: SAVISQKPSRDICQRGTSLTIQCQVDSQVTMMFWYRQQPGQSLTLIATANQGSEATYESGFVIDKFPISRPNLTFSTLTVSNMSPEDSSIYLCSAGDIGIKNIQYFGAGTRLSVL.

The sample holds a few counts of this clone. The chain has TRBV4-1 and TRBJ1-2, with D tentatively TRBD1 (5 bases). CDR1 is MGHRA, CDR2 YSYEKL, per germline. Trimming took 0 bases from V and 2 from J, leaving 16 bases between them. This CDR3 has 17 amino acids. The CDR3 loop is CASSQDLEFGGNYGYTF. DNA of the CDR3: TGCGCCAGCAGCCAAGATTTAGAATTCGGGGGGAACTATGGCTACACCTTC.

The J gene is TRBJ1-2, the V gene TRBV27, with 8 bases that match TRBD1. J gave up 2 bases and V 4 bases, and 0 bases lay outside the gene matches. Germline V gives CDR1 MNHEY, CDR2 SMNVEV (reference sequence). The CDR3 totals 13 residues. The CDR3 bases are TGTGCCAGCAGTTGGACAGGGAACTATGGCTACACCTTC. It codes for CASSWTGNYGYTF.

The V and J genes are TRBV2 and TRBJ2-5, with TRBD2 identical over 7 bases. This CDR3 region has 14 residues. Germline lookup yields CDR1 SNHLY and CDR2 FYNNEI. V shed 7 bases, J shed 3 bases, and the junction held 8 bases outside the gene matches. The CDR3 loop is CASNRLGREETQYF. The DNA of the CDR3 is TGTGCCAGCAACCGACTAGGGAGGGAAGAGACCCAGTACTTC.

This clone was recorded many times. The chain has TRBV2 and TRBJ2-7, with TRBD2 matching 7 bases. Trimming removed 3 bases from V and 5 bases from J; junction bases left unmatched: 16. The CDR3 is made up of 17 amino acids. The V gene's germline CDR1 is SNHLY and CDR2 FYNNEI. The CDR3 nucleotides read TGTGCCAGCAGTGATGGGCTTGGACTAGATGAACGCGACGAGCAGTACTTC. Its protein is CASSDGLGLDERDEQYF.

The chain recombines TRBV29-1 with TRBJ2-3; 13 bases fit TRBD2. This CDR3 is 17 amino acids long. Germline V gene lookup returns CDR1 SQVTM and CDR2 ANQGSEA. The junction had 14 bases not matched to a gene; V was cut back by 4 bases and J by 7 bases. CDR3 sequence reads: CSVGGLAGEGGINTQYF. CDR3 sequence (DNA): TGCAGCGTTGGTGGACTAGCGGGGGAAGGCGGCATAAATACGCAGTATTTT.

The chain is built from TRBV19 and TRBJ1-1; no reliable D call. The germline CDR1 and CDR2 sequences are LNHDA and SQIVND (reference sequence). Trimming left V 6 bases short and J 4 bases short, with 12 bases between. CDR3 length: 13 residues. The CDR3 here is CASSARRRTEAFF. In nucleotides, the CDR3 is TGTGCCAGTAGCGCCCGGAGGCGCACTGAAGCTTTCTTT.